This T cell receptor (beta chain) was found in a study of vaccination and CD4 T cells after COVID-19. Study in general: Spike peptides, overlapping and drawn from SARS-CoV-2, HCoV-NL63, HCoV-OC43 and HCoV-229E, were used to stimulate cells.

This clonotype occurred a few times. The antigen is unknown. Relative to the germline gene, one junction end is altered; a read error may explain this. Sequence data for DNA of cultured CD4+ T cells were generated by the Oncomine TCR Beta short-read assay. It was cultured CD4+ T cells from which genomic DNA was extracted. TCRdb called the PCR reads again in MiXCR, with one record for every CDR3 protein. The sample includes around 18,000 distinct CDR3 sequences, about 35% of them seen just once. Indicated treatment: roughly 10-day PBMC culture with coronavirus spike peptide pools or control peptides (ViraFEST assay). After expanding antigen-specific T cells with peptide pools, ViraFEST sequenced their TCRs. Before Alpha, Beta and Delta appeared in the US, convalescents tested positive (March–late 2020). This TCR came from a human donor with COVID-19. Sample: cultured CD4+ T cells from blood.

CDR3 sequence reads: CASSLGDRGPRF. CDR3 bases: TGTGCCAGCAGCTTAGGCGACAGGGGGCCGCGCTTC. This chain links TRBV11-2 with TRBJ1-2; TRBD1 agrees at 10 bases. The germline gives CDR1 SGHAT, CDR2 FQNNGV. The length of the CDR3 is 12 residues.